This T cell receptor beta chain was obtained from a study of response to subunit inactivated influenza vaccine. TCRdb recomputed calls from the RT-PCR reads with MiXCR, one row per CDR3 protein. The table shows 250,000 to 350,000 distinct CDR3 sequences, with roughly 20% occurring only once. J gave up 0 bases and V 3 bases, and 3 bases lay outside the gene matches. Per germline, CDR1 SGHDT and CDR2 YYEEEE. CDR3 size: 14 residues. The source material was PBMCs from blood, sampled approximately 20 months after vaccination. The TCR comes from a man aged 45 to 75 who received an inactivated influenza vaccine. The chain recombines TRBV5-6 with TRBJ2-7; 7 bases are a match to TRBD1. Here the CDR3 reads CASSYRDSSYEQYF. The CDR3 nucleotides are TGTGCCAGCAGCTACCGGGACAGCTCCTACGAGCAGTACTTC.